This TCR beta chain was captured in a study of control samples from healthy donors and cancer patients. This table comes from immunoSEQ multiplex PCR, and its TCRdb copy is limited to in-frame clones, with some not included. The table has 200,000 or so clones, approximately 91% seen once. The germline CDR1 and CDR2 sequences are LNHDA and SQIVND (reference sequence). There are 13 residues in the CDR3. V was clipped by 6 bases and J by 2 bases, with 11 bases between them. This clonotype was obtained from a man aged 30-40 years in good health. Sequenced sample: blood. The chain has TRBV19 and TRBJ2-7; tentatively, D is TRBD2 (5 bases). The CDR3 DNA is TGTGCCAGTAGCCCGACGGGGACCTACGAGCAGTACTTC. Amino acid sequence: CASSPTGTYEQYF. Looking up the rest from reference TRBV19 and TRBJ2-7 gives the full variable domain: DGGITQSPKYLFRKEGQNVTLSCEQNLNHDAMYWYRQDPGQGLRLIYYSQIVNDFQKGDIAEGYSVSREKKESFPLTVTSAQKNPTAFYLCASSPTGTYEQYFGPGTRLTVT.